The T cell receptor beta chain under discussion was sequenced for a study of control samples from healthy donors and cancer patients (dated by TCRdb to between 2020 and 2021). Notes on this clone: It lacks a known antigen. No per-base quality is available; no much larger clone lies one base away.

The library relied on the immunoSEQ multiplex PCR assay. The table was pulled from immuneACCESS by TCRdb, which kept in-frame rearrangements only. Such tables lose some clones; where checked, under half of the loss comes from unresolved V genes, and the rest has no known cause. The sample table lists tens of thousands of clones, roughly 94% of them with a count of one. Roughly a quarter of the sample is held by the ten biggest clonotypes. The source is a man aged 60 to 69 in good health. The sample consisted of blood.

The CDR3 reads CASSQGGQASYEQYF. The sequenced DNA is TGTGCCAGCAGCCAAGGGGGACAGGCCTCCTACGAGCAGTACTTC. The chain links TRBV11-2 with TRBJ2-7; 8 junctional bases match TRBD1. CDR1 and CDR2 are drawn from the germline V gene: SGHAT, FQNNGV. Including cysteine and phenylalanine, the CDR3 has 15 amino acids. The sequence is cut down to CDR3 DNA, 45 bases in frame from base 1. Clipping removes 5 bases from V and 0 bases from J, with 6 as the unmatched junction base count.